This entry lists 21 T cell receptor beta chains sequenced from one sample in a study of graft-versus-host responses after intestinal transplantation. Assay used: immunoSEQ multiplex PCR; TCRdb lists only in-frame clones, some missing. The sample holds about 15,000 clones, 29% seen once. Sequenced here: alloreactive CD4+ T cells from a mixed lymphocyte reaction culture, sampled before intestinal transplant. The subset was: CFSE-low proliferating T cells sorted from roughly six-day pre-transplant mixed lymphocyte reaction (GvH or HvG direction). These receptors all stem from a human patient who received an intestinal transplant.

This clone was counted only a few times. The chain combines TRBV5-1 with TRBJ2-2; D is tentatively TRBD1 or TRBD2 (5 bases each). V was cut by 4 bases and J by 2 bases, with 12 bases left in between. CDR1 and CDR2 from the germline V gene are SGHRS and YFSETQ. This CDR3 has 15 amino acids. CDR3 nucleotide sequence: TGCGCCAGCAGCAACCGGGACCAAAACACCGGGGAGCTGTTTTTT. This translates into CASSNRDQNTGELFF.

This rearrangement joins TRBV28 to TRBJ1-1; D is unresolved. Germline V gene sequence: CDR1 MDHEN, CDR2 SYDVKM. The V end lost 4 bases, the J end lost 5 bases, and 14 bases lay between the germline ends. This CDR3 contains 14 residues. CDR3: CASSYPAYRTEAFF. The CDR3 nucleotides read TGTGCCAGCAGTTACCCCGCTTATCGGACTGAAGCTTTCTTT.

In this sample, this clone turned up a few times. The same CDR3 also results from other DNA sequences found in this sample. The chain is built from TRBV5-1 and TRBJ2-1; 10 positions match TRBD2. Germline V CDR1 and CDR2: SGHRS, YFSETQ. The CDR3 is made up of 13 amino acids. J gave up 8 bases and V 1 base, and 0 bases lay outside the gene matches. The CDR3 DNA reads as TGCGCCAGCAGCTTGCTAGCGGGAGATGAGCAGTTCTTC. As protein: CASSLLAGDEQFF.

This chain uses TRBV7-3 with TRBJ2-1; 12 bases match TRBD2. From germline, CDR1 is SGHTA and CDR2 FQGTGA. J gave up 6 bases and V 6 bases, and 15 bases lay outside the gene matches. The CDR3 has 18 amino acids. CDR3 region: CASSLRPKLAGGSNEQFF. DNA of the CDR3: TGTGCCAGCAGTCTCCGGCCTAAACTAGCGGGAGGTAGCAATGAGCAGTTCTTC. The full variable domain, completed using reference TRBV7-3 and TRBJ2-1, is GAGVSQTPSNKVTEKGKYVELRCDPISGHTALYWYRQSLGQGPEFLIYFQGTGAADDSGLPNDRFFAVRPEGSVSTLKIQRTERGDSAVYLCASSLRPKLAGGSNEQFFGPGTRLTVL.

The chain couples TRBV30 to TRBJ2-1; D gene unclear. The CDR3 contains 11 residues. V was shortened by 4 bases and J by 6 bases, with 7 bases between the two germline ends. The germline CDR1 and CDR2 sequences are GTSNPN and SVGIG (reference sequence). The CDR3 DNA sequence: TGTGCCTGGACCCAGCGCAATGAGCAGTTCTTC. It codes for CAWTQRNEQFF.

The V and J genes are TRBV20-1 and TRBJ2-7; D is possibly TRBD1 (6 bases). Per the germline V gene, CDR1 is DFQATT and CDR2 is SNEGSKA (reference sequence). The CDR3 length is 11 residues. Trimming stripped 5 bases from V and 4 bases from J, with 9 bases between. This CDR3 reads CSAQRGYEQYF. DNA for the CDR3: TGCAGTGCTCAAAGGGGGTACGAGCAGTACTTC.

This clone was detected only a few times. The chain links TRBV6-5 to TRBJ1-1; TRBD1 agrees at 7 bases. The CDR3 is 13 amino acids. Germline V gene sequence: CDR1 MNHEY, CDR2 SVGAGI. Germline trimming cut 6 bases from V and 4 bases from J; bases unmatched to any gene: 5. DNA of the CDR3: TGTGCCAGCAGCCCCAACAGGGGCACTGAAGCTTTCTTT. Its translation: CASSPNRGTEAFF.

This chain links TRBV4-2 with TRBJ2-6; tentatively, D is TRBD1 or TRBD2 (6 bases each). The germline CDR1 and CDR2 sequences are LGHNA and YNFKEQ. V dropped 7 bases and J dropped 0 bases, with 16 bases sitting between them. This CDR3 has 17 residues. The DNA of the CDR3 is TGTGCCAGCACCTACGAGGGGGGTCTCTCTGGGGCCAACGTCCTGACTTTC. This codes for CASTYEGGLSGANVLTF.

This clone was seen a handful of times. CDR3 region: CAWSPGPTYGYTF. The CDR3 DNA follows: TGTGCCTGGAGCCCGGGACCGACCTATGGCTACACCTTC. V gene TRBV30 combines with J gene TRBJ1-2; perhaps TRBD1 as D (5 bases). In germline, CDR1 is GTSNPN, CDR2 SVGIG (reference sequence). The CDR3 consists of 13 residues. Trimming shortened V by 3 bases and J by 4 bases, and 12 bases separated the two germline ends.

The chain couples TRBV6-5 to TRBJ1-1; the D gene is possibly TRBD1 (6 bases). The V gene lost 2 bases and the J gene lost 4 bases, with 11 bases spanning the gap. Germline V gene sequence: CDR1 MNHEY, CDR2 SVGAGI. The CDR3 extends over 14 amino acids. DNA of the CDR3: TGTGCCAGCAGTTACCAGGGGAGAGTCACTGAAGCTTTCTTT. The encoded protein is CASSYQGRVTEAFF.

In its sample, this clone ranks as medium-sized. Other nucleotide sequences from this sample produce the same CDR3. The chain is built from TRBV7-2 and TRBJ1-2; 8 positions match TRBD1. The germline V gene encodes CDR1 SGHTA and CDR2 FQGNSA. The CDR3 runs 14 residues. V shed 5 bases and J 5 bases; nucleotides not matched to a gene: 7. CDR3 sequence (DNA): TGTGCCAGCAGCGACAGACAGGGGAGGTATGGCTACACCTTC. It encodes CASSDRQGRYGYTF.

The chain joins TRBV27 to TRBJ1-5; tentative D call: TRBD1 (5 bases). CDR1 is MNHEY, CDR2 SMNVEV, per germline (reference sequence). V was trimmed by 6 bases and J by 3 bases, leaving 15 bases between them. This CDR3 is 15 amino acids long. Here the CDR3 reads CASSRTGSYNQPQHF. The CDR3 DNA reads as TGTGCCAGCAGCCGAACAGGCTCTTACAATCAGCCCCAGCATTTT.

This clone was observed a few times. The CDR3 DNA reads as TGTGCCATCTCCGGGAACAGTCGGCCCCTGAACACTGAAGCTTTCTTT. The encoded protein is CAISGNSRPLNTEAFF. The chain joins TRBV28 to TRBJ1-1; D is uncertain. This CDR3 is 16 amino acids long. V lost 10 bases to trimming and J lost 0 bases, with 21 bases between them. In germline, CDR1 is MDHEN, CDR2 SYDVKM.

The V call is TRBV28, the J call TRBJ2-3; 7 nucleotides line up with TRBD2. The junction had 7 bases not matched to a gene; V was cut back by 4 bases and J by 3 bases. This CDR3 is built from 15 residues. The V gene's germline CDR1 is MDHEN and CDR2 SYDVKM. This CDR3 reads CASSSAGVGTDTQYF. The CDR3 DNA follows: TGTGCCAGCAGTTCGGCGGGAGTGGGGACAGATACGCAGTATTTT.

This clone was detected a few times. The rearrangement joins TRBV9 to TRBJ1-2; D is unclear. The V end was cut by 0 bases, the J end by 5 bases, with 5 bases between. Looked up from germline, CDR1 is SGDLS and CDR2 is YYNGEE. The length of the CDR3 is 12 residues. The CDR3 region is CASSVDGYGYTF. In DNA form, the CDR3 reads TGTGCCAGCAGCGTAGACGGTTATGGCTACACCTTC.

The CDR3 DNA is TGCGCCAGCAGCTTACAGGGTGCGCGCGGAAACACCATATATTTT. Protein sequence: CASSLQGARGNTIYF. The chain has TRBV5-1 and TRBJ1-3; D might be TRBD1 (6 bases). V was trimmed by 2 bases and J by 4 bases, leaving 13 bases between them. Germline CDR1 is SGHRS and CDR2 is YFSETQ. CDR3 length: 15 amino acids. Supplemented by reference TRBV5-1 and TRBJ1-3, the full variable domain reads KAGVTQTPRYLIKTRGQQVTLSCSPISGHRSVSWYQQTPGQGLQFLFEYFSETQRNKGNFPGRFSGRQFSNSRSEMNVSTLELGDSALYLCASSLQGARGNTIYFGEGSWLTVV.

The chain couples TRBV6-5 to TRBJ2-1; weak D call: TRBD1 (5 bases). Trimming cost V 5 bases and J 7 bases, with 9 bases left between them. Germline V CDR1 and CDR2: MNHEY, SVGAGI. CDR3 size: 12 residues. DNA for the CDR3: TGTGCCAGCAGTACCCAGGGAAATGAGCAGTTCTTC. Translating it yields CASSTQGNEQFF.

This clone was seen more than once but under ten times. The V and J genes are TRBV28 and TRBJ1-3; D possibly corresponds to TRBD1 (5 bases). In germline, CDR1 is MDHEN, CDR2 SYDVKM. The V and J ends lost 5 bases and 7 bases respectively, with 12 bases between them. This CDR3 is 13 amino acids long. The CDR3 DNA reads as TGTGCCAGCAGTGAAGGGGTCCCGAACACCATATATTTT. Its protein product is CASSEGVPNTIYF.

The chain carries TRBV11-2 and TRBJ2-7; 12 bases line up with TRBD1. Germline values: CDR1 SGHAT, CDR2 FQNNGV. With V trimmed by 6 bases and J by 4 bases, 4 bases remained unmatched. This CDR3 spans 14 amino acids. The CDR3 region is CASRPGQGAYEQYF. In DNA, the CDR3 is TGTGCCAGCAGACCGGGACAGGGGGCTTACGAGCAGTACTTC.

In its sample, this clone was seen a few times. The chain couples TRBV5-5 to TRBJ1-4, with 9 bases fitting TRBD1. V shed 4 bases and J 8 bases; nucleotides not matched to a gene: 15. The CDR3 covers 17 residues. The V gene's germline CDR1 is SGHKS and CDR2 YYEKEE (reference sequence). The CDR3 reads CASSAGTGKIRFEKLFF. The CDR3 region has the DNA TGTGCCAGCAGCGCCGGGACAGGGAAAATCAGGTTCGAAAAACTGTTTTTT.

V gene TRBV5-4 combines with J gene TRBJ1-2; TRBD1 matches at 8 bases. CDR3 length: 15 amino acids. Germline lookup yields CDR1 SGHNT and CDR2 YYREEE (reference sequence). V shed 3 bases, J shed 5 bases, and the junction held 9 bases outside the gene matches. The CDR3 is CASSSISDRGYGYTF. For the CDR3, the DNA is TGTGCCAGCAGCTCTATAAGTGACAGGGGATATGGCTACACCTTC.